The 9 T cell receptor beta chains in this list originate from one sample, sequenced in a study of blood T cell repertoires in COVID-19. The assay was immunoSEQ multiplex PCR, and TCRdb's table has in-frame clones only and misses some. The table shows 25,000 to 35,000 clones, with over 75% occurring only once. The sequencing sample was made of peripheral blood. The source is a man between 60 and 75 years old with active COVID-19.

CDR3 DNA sequence: TGTGCCAGCAGCTTAGCGTGGGACATGGAACCAGCGAACACCGGGGAGCTGTTTTTT. Its protein product is CASSLAWDMEPANTGELFF. This rearrangement joins TRBV7-9 to TRBJ2-2, with D perhaps TRBD1 (6 bases). This CDR3 region has 19 residues. V lost 0 bases to trimming and J lost 0 bases, with 17 bases between them. The germline CDR1 and CDR2 sequences are SEHNR and FQNEAQ (reference sequence). Full variable domain (remainder filled in from reference TRBV7-9 and TRBJ2-2): DTGVSQNPRHKITKRGQNVTFRCDPISEHNRLYWYRQTLGQGPEFLTYFQNEAQLEKSRLLSDRFSAERPKGSFSTLEIQRTEQGDSAMYLCASSLAWDMEPANTGELFFGEGSRLTVL.

CDR3 in amino acids: CAIPRAGVETQYF. In DNA, the CDR3 is TGTGCCATCCCCCGGGCGGGAGTGGAGACCCAGTACTTC. V usage is TRBV21-1 and J usage is TRBJ2-5; the D call in the table, TRBD2, was not verified against the DNA. TRBV21-1 is tagged as a pseudogene. This CDR3 comprises 13 residues.

This clone occurred a few times. This chain joins TRBV5-1 and TRBJ2-1; 9 bases match TRBD2. The V and J ends lost 0 bases and 4 bases, in that order; junction bases with no gene match: 5. This CDR3 has 16 amino acids. CDR1 is SGHRS and CDR2 is YFSETQ in the germline V gene. CDR3 DNA: TGCGCCAGCAGCTTGGGACTAGCGGTCTTATACAATGAGCAGTTCTTC. This encodes CASSLGLAVLYNEQFF.

This chain links TRBV28 with TRBJ1-1, with 7 bases that match TRBD1. V dropped 3 bases and J dropped 6; count of bases not matched to a gene: 4. Per germline, CDR1 MDHEN and CDR2 SYDVKM. CDR3 length equals 13 residues. CDR3 sequence: CASSFDRAPEAFF. The CDR3 coding sequence is TGTGCCAGCAGTTTTGACAGGGCTCCTGAAGCTTTCTTT.

The gene calls are TRBV24-1 and TRBJ2-2, with 8 bases that match TRBD1. This CDR3 contains 15 residues. The V segment lost 8 bases and the J segment 1 base; nucleotides outside the gene matches: 5. Germline V lookup: CDR1 KGHDR, CDR2 SFDVKD. The CDR3 DNA is TGTGCCACCACCGGGACAGGCAGGAACACCGGGGAGCTGTTTTTT. This sequence encodes CATTGTGRNTGELFF.

The chain recombines TRBV7-2 with TRBJ2-7; 8 bases agree with TRBD2. V lost 5 bases and J lost 3; bases outside the gene matches: 12. The germline V gene has CDR1 SGHTA and CDR2 FQGNSA. The CDR3 is made up of 16 amino acids. This chain's CDR3 is CASSRLPGTSIYEQYF. The CDR3 DNA follows: TGTGCCAGCAGCAGACTACCCGGGACTAGTATCTACGAGCAGTACTTC.

In its sample, this clone was seen a few times. For the CDR3, the DNA is TGTGCCAGCAGCCAACCCACCGGGACAGGGGGAAATGAGCAGTTCTTC. This encodes CASSQPTGTGGNEQFF. This chain links TRBV27 with TRBJ2-1, with 11 positions matching TRBD1. Germline assignment: CDR1 MNHEY and CDR2 SMNVEV (reference sequence). V gave up 6 bases and J gave up 7 bases; unmatched junction bases: 11. The CDR3 extends over 16 amino acids.

The V gene is TRBV5-1, the J gene TRBJ2-3; 7 positions match TRBD1. V lost 3 bases and J lost 1; bases outside the gene matches: 2. The CDR3 is made up of 14 amino acids. In germline, CDR1 is SGHRS, CDR2 YFSETQ. CDR3 residues: CASSSGTGTDTQYF. CDR3 bases: TGCGCCAGCAGCTCCGGGACAGGCACAGATACGCAGTATTTT.

This clone has just one count. This chain joins TRBV24-1 and TRBJ1-3; D unclear. The CDR3 spans 13 residues. Looked up from germline, CDR1 is KGHDR and CDR2 is SFDVKD. V dropped 4 bases and J dropped 4 bases, with 7 bases sitting between them. The CDR3 bases are TGTGCCACCAGTGACTCCAGGGGAAACACCATATATTTT. It encodes CATSDSRGNTIYF.